These 26 T cell receptor beta chains share one sample of origin, sequenced in a study of cytomegalovirus exposure and HLA in healthy donors. The study ran its PCR with 60 Vbeta and 13 Jbeta primers. Using immunoSEQ multiplex PCR, the repertoire was profiled, and TCRdb retains in-frame clones only, with some absent. In the table there are hundreds of thousands of clones, 70% to 90% of which are singletons. What was sequenced was PBMCs. The receptors were sampled from a woman in her late teens or twenties in good health and CMV-seronegative.

The chain employs TRBV27 and TRBJ2-5; 11 nucleotides align to TRBD1. Germline V gives CDR1 MNHEY, CDR2 SMNVEV (reference sequence). V shed 3 bases, J shed 2 bases, and the junction held 5 bases outside the gene matches. The length of the CDR3 is 16 residues. This CDR3 is CASSFWDRGVQETQYF. The CDR3 coding sequence is TGTGCCAGCAGTTTTTGGGACAGGGGGGTTCAAGAGACCCAGTACTTC.

This chain connects TRBV9 to TRBJ2-5; maybe TRBD1 (6 bases). V was pared by 3 bases and J by 1 base, with 16 bases between. The CDR3 runs to 16 residues. The germline CDR1 and CDR2 sequences are SGDLS and YYNGEE. The CDR3 sequence is CASSGSTGSPQETQYF. DNA for the CDR3: TGTGCCAGCAGCGGTTCAACAGGGTCACCCCAAGAGACCCAGTACTTC.

The genes are TRBV15 and TRBJ1-1, with 10 positions matching TRBD1. This CDR3 region has 16 residues. Per the germline V gene, CDR1 is LNHNV and CDR2 is YYDKDF (reference sequence). The V and J ends lost 1 base and 5 bases, in that order; junction bases with no gene match: 7. CDR3 DNA sequence: TGTGCCACCAGCAGAGGACAGGGGGCTTCTAAGACTGAAGCTTTCTTT. This encodes CATSRGQGASKTEAFF. The full variable domain, rest sourced from reference TRBV15 and TRBJ1-1, is DAMVIQNPRYQVTQFGKPVTLSCSQTLNHNVMYWYQQKSSQAPKLLFHYYDKDFNNEADTPDNFQSRRPNTSFCFLDIRSPGLGDTAMYLCATSRGQGASKTEAFFGQGTRLTVV.

The J gene is TRBJ2-5, the V gene TRBV27, with TRBD1 identical over 10 bases. Germline V gene data show CDR1 as MNHEY and CDR2 as SMNVEV (reference sequence). The trim removed 6 bases at V and 9 bases at J, leaving 13 bases unmatched. The length of the CDR3 is 15 residues. CDR3 sequence: CASSRGTGEPGAQYF. The CDR3 DNA follows: TGTGCCAGCAGCCGAGGGACAGGGGAACCGGGGGCCCAGTACTTC.

J is TRBJ1-2 and V is TRBV9; perhaps TRBD1 as D (6 bases). The CDR3 is 13 residues long. Trimming took 4 bases from V and 4 from J, leaving 11 bases between them. The germline gives CDR1 SGDLS, CDR2 YYNGEE. The CDR3 protein is CASSPGESYGYTF. For the CDR3, the DNA is TGTGCCAGCAGCCCAGGGGAGTCCTATGGCTACACCTTC.

V gene TRBV18 combines with J gene TRBJ2-7, with TRBD1 identical over 7 bases. Germline loops: CDR1 KGHSH, CDR2 LQKENI. J was trimmed by 5 bases and V by 9 bases; bases with no gene match: 7. The CDR3 is 12 amino acids. CDR3 in DNA: TGTGCCAGTCCGACAGGGCTCGACGAGCAGTACTTC. As protein: CASPTGLDEQYF.

The gene calls are TRBV5-5 and TRBJ1-1; D might be TRBD1 (5 bases). CDR3 length equals 13 residues. The V gene's germline CDR1 is SGHKS and CDR2 YYEKEE (reference sequence). Trimming removed 2 bases at V and 2 bases at J, with 7 bases between. The DNA of the CDR3 is TGTGCCAGCAGCTTACAGGAAAACACTGAAGCTTTCTTT. Its protein is CASSLQENTEAFF.

The rearrangement joins TRBV2 to TRBJ2-5, with D possibly being TRBD1 (6 bases). The last part of the DNA fits TRBJ2-7 better; the J call may be wrong. The CDR3 has 13 residues. CDR1 and CDR2 (germline): SNHLY, FYNNEI. CDR3 nucleotide sequence: TGTGCCAGCAGCAGGGGCCTCTCCTACGAGCAGTACTTC. Translation: CASSRGLSYEQYF.

The chain is built from TRBV15 and TRBJ2-1; 9 bases agree with TRBD2. CDR1 is LNHNV, CDR2 YYDKDF, per germline (reference sequence). This CDR3 is 15 amino acids long. Trimming cost V 3 bases and J 10 bases; bases outside gene matches: 10. CDR3 in amino acids: CATSSGRGGAGEQFF. DNA for the CDR3: TGTGCCACCAGCAGCGGGCGGGGGGGCGCAGGGGAGCAGTTCTTC.

This rearrangement joins TRBV18 to TRBJ2-5, with TRBD2 as a possible D gene (6 bases). Germline V gene sequence: CDR1 KGHSH, CDR2 LQKENI. This CDR3 contains 15 residues. V lost 2 bases, J lost 5 bases, and 15 bases lay in between. The CDR3 DNA reads TGTGCCAGCTCACCAGCGAAGGGAGGTGGGGAGACCCAGTACTTC. Residues: CASSPAKGGGETQYF.

The genes are TRBV9 and TRBJ2-7; D possibly corresponds to TRBD1 (5 bases). The CDR3 is 15 amino acids. CDR1 is SGDLS and CDR2 is YYNGEE in the germline V gene. With 0 bases removed from V and 4 bases from J, the gap between germline ends came to 14 bases. The CDR3 sequence is CASSVEGDPLYEQYF. The CDR3 DNA is TGTGCCAGCAGCGTAGAAGGGGATCCCTTGTACGAGCAGTACTTC.

The V gene is TRBV19, the J gene TRBJ1-4, with 7 positions matching TRBD1. Germline values: CDR1 LNHDA, CDR2 SQIVND (reference sequence). The CDR3 loop spans 16 amino acids. The junction had 10 bases not matched to a gene; V was cut back by 4 bases and J by 5 bases. In nucleotides, the CDR3 is TGTGCCAGTAGTACCCTCCTGACAGGGCACAATGAAAAACTGTTTTTT. Its translation is CASSTLLTGHNEKLFF.

The genes are TRBV30 and TRBJ2-1; 9 nucleotides align to TRBD2. V shed 6 bases, J shed 8 bases, and the junction held 11 bases outside the gene matches. The CDR3 totals 14 residues. Germline V gives CDR1 GTSNPN, CDR2 SVGIG (reference sequence). CDR3 nucleotide sequence: TGTGCCTGCCGGCTAGCGGGGATTTGGCATGAGCAGTTCTTC. Protein sequence: CACRLAGIWHEQFF.

The DNA for the CDR3 is TGTGCCAGCAGCTTAGAGCGGTACACTGAAGCTTTCTTT. Its protein is CASSLERYTEAFF. The chain uses TRBV11-2 and TRBJ1-1; D gene unclear. Germline V lookup: CDR1 SGHAT, CDR2 FQNNGV. Trimming pared 0 bases from V and 3 bases from J, leaving 5 bases between. The CDR3 extends over 13 amino acids.

The chain is built from TRBV5-6 and TRBJ2-3; the D gene is possibly TRBD2 (5 bases). CDR3 size: 15 residues. Germline V gene data show CDR1 as SGHDT and CDR2 as YYEEEE. Trimming removed 4 bases at V and 4 bases at J, with 16 bases between. The CDR3 bases are TGTGCCAGCAGCCCGGGATGGAATCCGGCAGATACGCAGTATTTT. This sequence encodes CASSPGWNPADTQYF.

The V and J genes are TRBV19 and TRBJ2-3, with 7 bases fitting TRBD2. Germline V gene lookup returns CDR1 LNHDA and CDR2 SQIVND (reference sequence). The CDR3 totals 13 residues. V trimming: 6 bases; J trimming: 4 bases; junction bases outside the gene matches: 4. CDR3 DNA: TGTGCCAGTAGAGCGGGGCCGGCAGATACGCAGTATTTT. It translates to CASRAGPADTQYF.

The V call is TRBV7-3, the J call TRBJ2-3, with 14 bases matching TRBD2. Germline lookup yields CDR1 SGHTA and CDR2 FQGTGA. V trimming: 5 bases; J trimming: 11 bases; junction bases outside the gene matches: 3. This CDR3 contains 13 residues. The CDR3, as DNA: TGTGCCAGCAGCCCCGGACTAGCGGGGGGGCAGTATTTT. Residues: CASSPGLAGGQYF.

The V gene is TRBV5-1, the J gene TRBJ1-3; a possible D gene is TRBD1 (5 bases). Germline V gene sequence: CDR1 SGHRS, CDR2 YFSETQ. Trimming took 0 bases from V and 1 from J, leaving 8 bases between them. This CDR3 is 15 amino acids long. The CDR3 sequence: CASSLDGGSGNTIYF. In nucleotides, the CDR3 is TGCGCCAGCAGCTTGGATGGGGGGTCTGGAAACACCATATATTTT.

The V call is TRBV12-5, the J call TRBJ1-3; 10 positions agree with TRBD1. CDR3 length: 18 residues. CDR1 and CDR2 (germline): LGHNT, FRNRAP. J lost 4 bases, V lost 4 bases, and 13 bases had no gene match. In DNA form, the CDR3 reads TGTGCTAGTGGTTCCATACCGGGACAGGGGCCGTTAGGAAACACCATATATTTT. Translating it yields CASGSIPGQGPLGNTIYF.

The chain carries TRBV23-1 and TRBJ1-1; D is perhaps TRBD1 (5 bases). TRBV23-1 belongs to the ORF category, with a function that is uncertain. Trimming shortened V by 11 bases and J by 3 bases, and 13 bases separated the two germline ends. The CDR3 extends over 12 amino acids. CDR3 region: CAGGEWDTEAFF. For the CDR3, the DNA is TGCGCCGGGGGGGAATGGGACACTGAAGCTTTCTTT.

This clone was observed a single time. The chain recombines TRBV7-2 with TRBJ2-2; 8 positions agree with TRBD2. The V and J ends lost 3 bases and 4 bases, in that order; junction bases with no gene match: 4. The CDR3 totals 15 residues. From germline, CDR1 is SGHTA and CDR2 FQGNSA. DNA for the CDR3: TGTGCCAGCAGCTTTCCCACTAGCGGCACCGGGGAGCTGTTTTTT. Its translation: CASSFPTSGTGELFF.

The chain couples TRBV5-5 to TRBJ2-7; 7 nucleotides align to TRBD2. V was clipped by 4 bases and J by 2 bases; unmatched bases: 12. Per germline, CDR1 SGHKS and CDR2 YYEKEE (reference sequence). The CDR3 totals 16 residues. CDR3 loop: CASSPAGGGLAYEQYF. Written as DNA, the CDR3 is TGTGCCAGCAGCCCCGCCGGCGGGGGTCTTGCCTACGAGCAGTACTTC.

This chain connects TRBV2 to TRBJ1-3; maybe TRBD1 (5 bases). Germline-derived CDR1 and CDR2 are SNHLY and FYNNEI. The V gene lost 8 bases and the J gene lost 8 bases, with 19 bases spanning the gap. CDR3 length: 14 residues. The CDR3 region is CASGNEGLPDTIYF. The CDR3 DNA sequence: TGTGCCAGCGGTAATGAGGGACTCCCAGACACCATATATTTT.

The V call is TRBV19, the J call TRBJ1-3; D remains unclear. The CDR3 covers 15 residues. Trimming removed 3 bases at V and 0 bases at J, with 9 bases between. Per the germline V gene, CDR1 is LNHDA and CDR2 is SQIVND (reference sequence). CDR3 nucleotide sequence: TGTGCCAGTAGTATCCTCCCGAGCTCTGGAAACACCATATATTTT. Translation: CASSILPSSGNTIYF.

V and J are TRBV7-8 and TRBJ2-1; no clear D. V gave up 2 bases and J gave up 4 bases, with 9 bases separating them. Germline V gene data show CDR1 as SGHVS and CDR2 as FQNEAQ. The CDR3 is made up of 14 amino acids. CDR3 bases: TGTGCCAGCAGCTTAAGGCTAGTATACAATGAGCAGTTCTTC. Translated, it gives CASSLRLVYNEQFF.

The rearrangement links TRBV6-1 to TRBJ1-6, with D hard to call. With 6 bases removed from V and 6 bases from J, the gap between germline ends came to 9 bases. The length of the CDR3 is 13 residues. Germline V gives CDR1 MNHNS, CDR2 SASEGT. In DNA form, the CDR3 reads TGTGCCAGCAGAGTACAGTTTAATTCACCCCTCCACTTT. Protein: CASRVQFNSPLHF.